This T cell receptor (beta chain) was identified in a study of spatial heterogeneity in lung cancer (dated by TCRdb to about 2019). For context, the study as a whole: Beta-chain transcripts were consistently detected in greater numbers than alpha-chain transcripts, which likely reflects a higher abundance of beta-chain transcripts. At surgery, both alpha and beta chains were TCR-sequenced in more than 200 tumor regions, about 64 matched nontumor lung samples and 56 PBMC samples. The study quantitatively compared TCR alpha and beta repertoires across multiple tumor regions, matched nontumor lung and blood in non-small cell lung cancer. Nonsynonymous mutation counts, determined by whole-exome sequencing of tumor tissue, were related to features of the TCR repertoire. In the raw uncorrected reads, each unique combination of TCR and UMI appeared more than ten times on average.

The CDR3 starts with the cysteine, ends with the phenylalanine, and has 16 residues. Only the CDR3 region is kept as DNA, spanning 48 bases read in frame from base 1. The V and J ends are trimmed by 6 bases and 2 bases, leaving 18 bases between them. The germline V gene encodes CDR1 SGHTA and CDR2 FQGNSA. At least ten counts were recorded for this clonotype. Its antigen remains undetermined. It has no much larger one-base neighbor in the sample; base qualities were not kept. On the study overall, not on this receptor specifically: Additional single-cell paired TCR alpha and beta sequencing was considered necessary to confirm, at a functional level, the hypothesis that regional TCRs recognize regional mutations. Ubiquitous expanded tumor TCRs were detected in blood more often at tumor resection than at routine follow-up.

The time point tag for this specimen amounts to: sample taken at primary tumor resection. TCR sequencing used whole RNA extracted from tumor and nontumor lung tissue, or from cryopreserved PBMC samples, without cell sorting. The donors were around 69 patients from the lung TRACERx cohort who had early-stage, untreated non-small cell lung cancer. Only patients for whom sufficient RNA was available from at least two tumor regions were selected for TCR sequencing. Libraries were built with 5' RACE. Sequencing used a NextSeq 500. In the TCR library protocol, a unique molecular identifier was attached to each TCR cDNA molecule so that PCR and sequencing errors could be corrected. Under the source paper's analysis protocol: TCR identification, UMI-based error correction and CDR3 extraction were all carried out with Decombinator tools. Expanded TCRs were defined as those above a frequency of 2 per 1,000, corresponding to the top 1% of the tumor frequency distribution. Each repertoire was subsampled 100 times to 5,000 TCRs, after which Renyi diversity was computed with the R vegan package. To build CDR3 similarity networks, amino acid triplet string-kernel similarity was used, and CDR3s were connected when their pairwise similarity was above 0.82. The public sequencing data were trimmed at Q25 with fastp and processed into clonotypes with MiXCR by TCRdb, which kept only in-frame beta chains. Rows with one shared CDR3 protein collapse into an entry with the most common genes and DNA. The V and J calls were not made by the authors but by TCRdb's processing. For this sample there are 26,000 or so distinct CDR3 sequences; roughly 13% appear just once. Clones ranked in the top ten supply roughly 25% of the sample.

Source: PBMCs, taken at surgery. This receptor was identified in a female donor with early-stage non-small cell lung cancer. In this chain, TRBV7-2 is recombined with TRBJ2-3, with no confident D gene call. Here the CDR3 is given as CASRIGMGLNTDTQYF. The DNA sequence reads TGTGCCAGCAGGATAGGGATGGGGTTAAACACAGATACGCAGTATTTT.